These 6 T cell receptor beta chains came from one sample sequenced in a study of beta chain features in type 1 diabetes. General observations from the study: Patients with Type 1 diabetes showed moderately but significantly shorter TCRB CDR3s in all four CD4+ subsets.

Investigators reverse transcribed all isolated RNA, so they sequenced expressed TCRB transcripts. Profiled with immunoSEQ multiplex PCR; TCRdb holds only in-frame clones, not every one. The repertoire includes a few hundred thousand clones, 16% of them detected once, and 0.065% to 0.095% sits in the top ten. The antigens for these receptors are not known. Sequencing input: naive CD4+ T cells from blood. The receptors were sampled from a man aged 30-40 years with type 1 diabetes.

The chain combines TRBV7-2 with TRBJ2-1; TRBD1 aligns across 8 bases. Germline V lookup: CDR1 SGHTA, CDR2 FQGNSA. The CDR3 totals 14 residues. Trimming at V came to 6 bases and at J to 8 bases, leaving 9 bases not matched to a gene. The CDR3 region is CASRQQGGRDEQFF. As DNA, the CDR3 is TGTGCCAGCAGACAACAGGGGGGTAGGGATGAGCAGTTCTTC. Supplemented by reference TRBV7-2 and TRBJ2-1, the full variable domain reads GAGVSQSPSNKVTEKGKDVELRCDPISGHTALYWYRQSLGQGLEFLIYFQGNSAPDKSGLPSDRFSAERTGGSVSTLTIQRTQQEDSAVYLCASRQQGGRDEQFFGPGTRLTVL.

The rearrangement joins TRBV9 to TRBJ1-1, with a tentative D call TRBD1 (6 bases). Germline V lookup: CDR1 SGDLS, CDR2 YYNGEE. CDR3 length: 14 amino acids. Deletions cut 3 bases from V and 4 bases from J, with 13 bases between. Here the CDR3 reads CASSARGGGTEAFF. In DNA form, the CDR3 reads TGTGCCAGCAGCGCCAGGGGAGGAGGCACTGAAGCTTTCTTT.

This clone was seen only a few times. CDR3 region: CAWSVIHTRGLYEQYF. The DNA for the CDR3 is TGTGCCTGGAGTGTAATACACACCAGGGGGCTCTACGAGCAGTACTTC. V usage is TRBV30 and J usage is TRBJ2-7, with 8 bases that match TRBD1. Germline lookup yields CDR1 GTSNPN and CDR2 SVGIG (reference sequence). Trimming cost V 0 bases and J 3 bases; bases outside gene matches: 10. CDR3 size: 16 residues.

This clone was picked up a small number of times. V gene TRBV7-9 combines with J gene TRBJ2-7; maybe TRBD2 (5 bases). The germline V gene has CDR1 SEHNR and CDR2 FQNEAQ (reference sequence). CDR3 size: 12 residues. V was trimmed by 5 bases and J by 3 bases, leaving 8 bases between them. DNA for the CDR3: TGTGCCAGCAGCCCGGAGGTCTACGAGCAGTACTTC. This codes for CASSPEVYEQYF.

This clone has more than one count but fewer than ten. The genes are TRBV6-5 and TRBJ2-5, with a tentative D call TRBD2 (6 bases). The CDR3 covers 14 residues. V was cut by 2 bases and J by 1 base, with 8 bases left in between. CDR1 MNHEY and CDR2 SVGAGI come from the germline V gene. The CDR3 protein is CASSYGTLQETQYF. CDR3 DNA sequence: TGTGCCAGCAGTTACGGGACTCTCCAAGAGACCCAGTACTTC.

CDR3 protein: CASSFEQAASTDTQYF. CDR3 sequence (DNA): TGTGCCAGCAGTTTTGAACAGGCGGCTAGCACAGATACGCAGTATTTT. The chain recombines TRBV27 with TRBJ2-3; D possibly corresponds to TRBD1 (5 bases). V lost 3 bases and J 0 bases, leaving 13 bases between the germline ends. The V gene's germline CDR1 is MNHEY and CDR2 SMNVEV (reference sequence). The CDR3 spans 16 residues.